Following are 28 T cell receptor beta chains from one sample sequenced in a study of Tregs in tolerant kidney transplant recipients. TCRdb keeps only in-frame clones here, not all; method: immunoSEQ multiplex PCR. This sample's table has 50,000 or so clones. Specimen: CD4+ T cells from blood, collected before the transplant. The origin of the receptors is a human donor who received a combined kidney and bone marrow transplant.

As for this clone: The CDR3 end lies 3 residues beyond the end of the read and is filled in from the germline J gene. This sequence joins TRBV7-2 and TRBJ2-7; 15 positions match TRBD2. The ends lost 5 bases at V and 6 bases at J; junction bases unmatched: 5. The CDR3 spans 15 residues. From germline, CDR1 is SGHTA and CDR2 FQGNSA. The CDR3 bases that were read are TGTGCCAGCAGCCCACCGGGACTAGCGGGAGGCGAG. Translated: CASSPPGLAGGE. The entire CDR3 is CASSPPGLAGGEQYF.

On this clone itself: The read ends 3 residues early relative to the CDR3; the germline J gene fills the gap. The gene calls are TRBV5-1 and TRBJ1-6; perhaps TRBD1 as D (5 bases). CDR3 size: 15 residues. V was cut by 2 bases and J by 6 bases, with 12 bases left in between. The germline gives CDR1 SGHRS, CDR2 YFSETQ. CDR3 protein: CASSLQDPGNSPLHF. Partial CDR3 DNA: TGCGCCAGCAGCTTACAGGATCCTGGTAATTCACCC. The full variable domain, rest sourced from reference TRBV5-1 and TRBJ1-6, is KAGVTQTPRYLIKTRGQQVTLSCSPISGHRSVSWYQQTPGQGLQFLFEYFSETQRNKGNFPGRFSGRQFSNSRSEMNVSTLELGDSALYLCASSLQDPGNSPLHFGNGTRLTVT.

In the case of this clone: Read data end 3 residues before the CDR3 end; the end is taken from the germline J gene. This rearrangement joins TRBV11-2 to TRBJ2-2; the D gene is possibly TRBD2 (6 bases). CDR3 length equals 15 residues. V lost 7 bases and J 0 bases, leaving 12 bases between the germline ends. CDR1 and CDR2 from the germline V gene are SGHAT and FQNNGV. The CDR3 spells CASTPAGANTGELFF. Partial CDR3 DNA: TGTGCCAGCACCCCAGCGGGCGCGAACACCGGGGAG. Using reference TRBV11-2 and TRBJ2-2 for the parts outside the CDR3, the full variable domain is EAGVAQSPRYKIIEKRQSVAFWCNPISGHATLYWYQQILGQGPKLLIQFQNNGVVDDSQLPKDRFSAERLKGVDSTLKIQPAKLEDSAVYLCASTPAGANTGELFFGEGSRLTVL.

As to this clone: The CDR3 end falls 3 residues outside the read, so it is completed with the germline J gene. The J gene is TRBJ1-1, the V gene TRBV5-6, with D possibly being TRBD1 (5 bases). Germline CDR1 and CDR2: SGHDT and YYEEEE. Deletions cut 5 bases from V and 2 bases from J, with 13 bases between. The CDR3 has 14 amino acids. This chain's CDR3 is CASRYLTVNTEAFF. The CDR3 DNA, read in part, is TGTGCCAGCAGATACCTGACAGTAAACACTGAA.

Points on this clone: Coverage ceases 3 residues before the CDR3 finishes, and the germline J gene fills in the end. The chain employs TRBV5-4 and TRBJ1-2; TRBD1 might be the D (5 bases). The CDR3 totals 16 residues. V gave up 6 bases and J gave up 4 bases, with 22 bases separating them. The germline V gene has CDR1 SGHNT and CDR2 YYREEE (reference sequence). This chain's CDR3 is CASTIGGTLRGYGYTF. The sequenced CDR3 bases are TGTGCCAGCACCATTGGAGGCACTCTGAGGGGCTATGGC.

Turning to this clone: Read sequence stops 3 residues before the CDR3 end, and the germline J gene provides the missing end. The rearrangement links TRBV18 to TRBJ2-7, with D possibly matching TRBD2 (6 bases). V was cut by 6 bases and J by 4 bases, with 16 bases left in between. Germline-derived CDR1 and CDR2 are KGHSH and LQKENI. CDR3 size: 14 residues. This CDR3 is CASSPAGRMYEQYF. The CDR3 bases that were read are TGTGCCAGCTCCCCGGCGGGGAGAATGTACGAG.

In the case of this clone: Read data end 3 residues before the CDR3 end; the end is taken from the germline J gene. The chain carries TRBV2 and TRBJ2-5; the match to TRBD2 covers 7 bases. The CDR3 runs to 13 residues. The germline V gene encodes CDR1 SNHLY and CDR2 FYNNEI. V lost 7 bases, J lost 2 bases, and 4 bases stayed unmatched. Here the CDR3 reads CASTGGRQETQYF. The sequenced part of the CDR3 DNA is TGTGCCAGCACGGGGGGACGGCAAGAGACC.

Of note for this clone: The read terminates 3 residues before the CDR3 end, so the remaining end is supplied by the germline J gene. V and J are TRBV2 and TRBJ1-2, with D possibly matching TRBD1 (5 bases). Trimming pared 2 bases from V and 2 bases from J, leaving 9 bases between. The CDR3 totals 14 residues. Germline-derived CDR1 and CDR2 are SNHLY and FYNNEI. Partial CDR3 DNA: TGTGCCAGCAGTGAAACAGGAACCAACTATGGC. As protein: CASSETGTNYG. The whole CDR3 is CASSETGTNYGYTF.

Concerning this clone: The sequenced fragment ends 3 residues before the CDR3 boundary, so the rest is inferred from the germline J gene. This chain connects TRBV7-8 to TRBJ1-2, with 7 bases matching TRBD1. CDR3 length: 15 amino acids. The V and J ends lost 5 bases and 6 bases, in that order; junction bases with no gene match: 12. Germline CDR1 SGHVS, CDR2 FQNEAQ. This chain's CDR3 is CASSRATGTFDGYTF. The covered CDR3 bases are TGTGCCAGCAGCCGAGCGACAGGGACTTTCGATGGC.

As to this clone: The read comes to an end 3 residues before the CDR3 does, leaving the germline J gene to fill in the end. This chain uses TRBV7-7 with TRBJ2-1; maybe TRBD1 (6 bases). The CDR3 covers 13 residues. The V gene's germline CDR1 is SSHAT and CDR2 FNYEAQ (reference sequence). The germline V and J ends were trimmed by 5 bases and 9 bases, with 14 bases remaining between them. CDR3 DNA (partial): TGTGCCAGCAGCCCTACAGGGATCAGTGAG. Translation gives CASSPTGISE. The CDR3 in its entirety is CASSPTGISEQFF. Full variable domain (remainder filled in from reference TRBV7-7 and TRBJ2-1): GAGVSQSPRYKVTKRGQDVTLRCDPISSHATLYWYQQALGQGPEFLTYFNYEAQPDKSGLPSDRFSAERPEGSISTLTIQRTEQRDSAMYRCASSPTGISEQFFGPGTRLTVL.

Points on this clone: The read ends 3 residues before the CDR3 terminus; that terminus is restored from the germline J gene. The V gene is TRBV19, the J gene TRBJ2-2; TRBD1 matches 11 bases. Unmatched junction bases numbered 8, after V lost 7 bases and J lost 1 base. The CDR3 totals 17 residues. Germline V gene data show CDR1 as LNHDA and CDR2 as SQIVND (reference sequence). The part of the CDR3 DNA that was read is TGTGCCAGTATCACGGGACAGGGGGGATGGAACACCGGGGAG. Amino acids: CASITGQGGWNTGE. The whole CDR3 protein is CASITGQGGWNTGELFF.

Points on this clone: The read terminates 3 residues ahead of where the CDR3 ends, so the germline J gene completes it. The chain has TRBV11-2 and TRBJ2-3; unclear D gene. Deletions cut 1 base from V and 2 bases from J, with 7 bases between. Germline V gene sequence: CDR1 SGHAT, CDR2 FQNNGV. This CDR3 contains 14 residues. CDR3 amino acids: CASSLGQNTDTQYF. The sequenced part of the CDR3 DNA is TGTGCCAGCAGCTTAGGGCAGAACACAGATACG. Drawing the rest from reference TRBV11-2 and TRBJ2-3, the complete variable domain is EAGVAQSPRYKIIEKRQSVAFWCNPISGHATLYWYQQILGQGPKLLIQFQNNGVVDDSQLPKDRFSAERLKGVDSTLKIQPAKLEDSAVYLCASSLGQNTDTQYFGPGTRLTVL.

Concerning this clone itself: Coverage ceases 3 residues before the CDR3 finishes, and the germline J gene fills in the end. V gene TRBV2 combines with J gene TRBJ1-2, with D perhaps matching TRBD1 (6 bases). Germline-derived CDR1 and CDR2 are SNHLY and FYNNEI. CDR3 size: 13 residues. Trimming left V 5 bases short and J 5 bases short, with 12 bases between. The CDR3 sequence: CASSMTGGYGYTF. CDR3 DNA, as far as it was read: TGTGCCAGCAGTATGACAGGCGGGTATGGC.

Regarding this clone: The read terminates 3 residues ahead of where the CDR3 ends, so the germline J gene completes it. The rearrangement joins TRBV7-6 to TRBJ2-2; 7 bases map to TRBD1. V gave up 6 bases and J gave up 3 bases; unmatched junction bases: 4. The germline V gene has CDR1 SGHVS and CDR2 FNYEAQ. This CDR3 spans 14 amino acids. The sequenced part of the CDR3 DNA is TGTGCCAGCAGAAGACAGGGAGACACCGGGGAG. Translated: CASRRQGDTGE. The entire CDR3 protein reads CASRRQGDTGELFF.

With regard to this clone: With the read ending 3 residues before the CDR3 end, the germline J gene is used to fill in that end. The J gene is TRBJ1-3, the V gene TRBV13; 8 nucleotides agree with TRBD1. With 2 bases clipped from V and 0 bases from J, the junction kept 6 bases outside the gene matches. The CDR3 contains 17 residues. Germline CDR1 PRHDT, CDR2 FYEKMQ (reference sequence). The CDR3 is CASSLQRTGPSGNTIYF. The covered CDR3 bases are TGTGCCAGCAGCTTACAACGGACAGGGCCCTCTGGAAACACC.

The CDR3 region is CASSSGQGTFGMNTEAFF. The CDR3 bases that were read are TGCGCCAGCAGCTCCGGACAGGGAACGTTCGGGATGAACACTGAA. The chain recombines TRBV5-1 with TRBJ1-1; 8 bases match TRBD1. The CDR3 extends 3 residues past the end of the read, so its final part is completed from the germline J gene. J was trimmed by 0 bases and V by 3 bases; bases with no gene match: 13. CDR3 length: 18 amino acids. Germline V gives CDR1 SGHRS, CDR2 YFSETQ. Based on the CDR3 plus reference TRBV5-1 and TRBJ1-1, the full variable domain is KAGVTQTPRYLIKTRGQQVTLSCSPISGHRSVSWYQQTPGQGLQFLFEYFSETQRNKGNFPGRFSGRQFSNSRSEMNVSTLELGDSALYLCASSSGQGTFGMNTEAFFGQGTRLTVV.

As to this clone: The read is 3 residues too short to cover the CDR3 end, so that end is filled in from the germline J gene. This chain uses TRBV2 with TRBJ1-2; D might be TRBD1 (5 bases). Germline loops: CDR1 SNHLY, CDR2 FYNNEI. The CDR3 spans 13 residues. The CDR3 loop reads CASRVDTRLGYTF. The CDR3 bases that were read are TGTGCCAGCAGGGTGGACACGAGACTGGGC.

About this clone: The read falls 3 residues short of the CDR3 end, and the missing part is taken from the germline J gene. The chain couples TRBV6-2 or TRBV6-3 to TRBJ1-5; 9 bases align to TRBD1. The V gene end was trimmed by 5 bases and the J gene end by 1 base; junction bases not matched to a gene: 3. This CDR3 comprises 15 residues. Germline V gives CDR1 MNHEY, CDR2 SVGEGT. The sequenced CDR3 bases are TGTGCCAGCAGTGGAGGGACAGGGAGCAATCAGCCC. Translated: CASSGGTGSNQP. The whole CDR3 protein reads CASSGGTGSNQPQHF.

CDR3 region: CSANDGSGSYEQYF. The CDR3 bases that were read are TGCAGTGCTAATGACGGGAGCGGCTCCTACGAG. The chain recombines TRBV20-1 with TRBJ2-7; D is perhaps TRBD2 (6 bases). Read sequence stops 3 residues before the CDR3 end, and the germline J gene provides the missing end. The V end was cut by 4 bases, the J end by 0 bases, with 13 bases between. The CDR3 is made up of 14 amino acids. CDR1 is DFQATT, CDR2 SNEGSKA, per germline (reference sequence).

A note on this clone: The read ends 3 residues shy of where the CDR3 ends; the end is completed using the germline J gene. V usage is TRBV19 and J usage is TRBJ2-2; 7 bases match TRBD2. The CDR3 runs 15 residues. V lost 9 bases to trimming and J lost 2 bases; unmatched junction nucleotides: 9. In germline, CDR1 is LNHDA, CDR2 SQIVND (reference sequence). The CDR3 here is CASRPGLHNTGELFF. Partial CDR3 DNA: TGTGCCAGCAGACCGGGACTACACAACACCGGGGAG.

The CDR3 loop is CASNQDRGGPLHF. Partial CDR3 DNA: TGTGCCAGTAACCAAGACAGGGGGGGACCC. V is TRBV19 and J is TRBJ1-6; 9 bases are a match to TRBD1. The sequence runs out 3 residues before the end of the CDR3; the remainder is reconstructed from the germline J gene. The CDR3 loop spans 13 amino acids. In germline, CDR1 is LNHDA, CDR2 SQIVND (reference sequence). Germline trimming cut 7 bases from V and 12 bases from J; bases unmatched to any gene: 7.

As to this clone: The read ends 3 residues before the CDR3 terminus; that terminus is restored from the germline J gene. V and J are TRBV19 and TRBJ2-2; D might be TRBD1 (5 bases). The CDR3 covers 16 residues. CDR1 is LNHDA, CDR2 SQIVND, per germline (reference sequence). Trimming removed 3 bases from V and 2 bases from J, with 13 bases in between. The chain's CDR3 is CASSIGSGPNTGELFF. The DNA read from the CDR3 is TGTGCCAGTAGTATTGGTTCAGGGCCCAACACCGGGGAG.

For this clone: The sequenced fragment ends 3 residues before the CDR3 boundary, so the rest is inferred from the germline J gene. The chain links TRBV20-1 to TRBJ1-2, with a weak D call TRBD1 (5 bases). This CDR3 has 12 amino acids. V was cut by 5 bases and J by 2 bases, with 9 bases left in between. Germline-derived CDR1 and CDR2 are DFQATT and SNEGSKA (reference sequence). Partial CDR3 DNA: TGCAGTGCTGTAGGGGTAAACTATGGC. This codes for CSAVGVNYG. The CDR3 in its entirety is CSAVGVNYGYTF.

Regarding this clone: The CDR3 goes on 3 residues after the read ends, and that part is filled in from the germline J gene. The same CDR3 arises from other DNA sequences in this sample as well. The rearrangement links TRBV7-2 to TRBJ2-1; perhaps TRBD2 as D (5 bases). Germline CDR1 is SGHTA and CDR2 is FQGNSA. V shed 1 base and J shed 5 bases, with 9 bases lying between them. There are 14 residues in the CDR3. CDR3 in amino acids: CASSLGGADNEQFF. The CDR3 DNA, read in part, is TGTGCCAGCAGCTTAGGCGGAGCGGACAATGAG.

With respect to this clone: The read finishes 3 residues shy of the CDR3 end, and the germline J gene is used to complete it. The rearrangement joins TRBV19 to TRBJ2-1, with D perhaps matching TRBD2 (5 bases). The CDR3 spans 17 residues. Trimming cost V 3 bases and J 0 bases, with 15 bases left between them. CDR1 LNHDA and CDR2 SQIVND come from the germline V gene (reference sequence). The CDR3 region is CASSILSGFSSYNEQFF. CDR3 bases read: TGTGCCAGTAGTATTCTAAGCGGCTTTAGCTCCTACAATGAG.

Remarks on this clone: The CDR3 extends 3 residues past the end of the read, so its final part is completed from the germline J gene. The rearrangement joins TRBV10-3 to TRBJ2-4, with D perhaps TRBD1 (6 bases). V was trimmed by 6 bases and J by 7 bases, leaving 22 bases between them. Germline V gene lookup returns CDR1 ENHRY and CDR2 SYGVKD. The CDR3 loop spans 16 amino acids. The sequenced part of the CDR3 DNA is TGTGCCATCAGCCCAGGGACCTTAACCCAGGGGAACATT. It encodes CAISPGTLTQGNI. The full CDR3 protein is CAISPGTLTQGNIQYF.

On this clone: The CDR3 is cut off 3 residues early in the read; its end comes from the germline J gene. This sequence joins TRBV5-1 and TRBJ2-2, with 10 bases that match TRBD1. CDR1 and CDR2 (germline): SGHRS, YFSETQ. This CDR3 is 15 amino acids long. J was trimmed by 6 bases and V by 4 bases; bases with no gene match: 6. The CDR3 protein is CASSETGGAPGELFF. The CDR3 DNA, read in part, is TGCGCCAGCAGCGAGACAGGGGGCGCGCCCGGGGAG.

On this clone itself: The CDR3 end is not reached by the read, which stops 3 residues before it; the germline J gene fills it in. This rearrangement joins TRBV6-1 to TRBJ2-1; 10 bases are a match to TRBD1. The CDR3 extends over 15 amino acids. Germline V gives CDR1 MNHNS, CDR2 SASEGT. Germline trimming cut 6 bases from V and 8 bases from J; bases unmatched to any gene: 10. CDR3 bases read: TGTGCCAGCAGCGAACCTGACAGGGGGCACGATGAG. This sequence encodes CASSEPDRGHDE. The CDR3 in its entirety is CASSEPDRGHDEQFF.